Below are 6 T cell receptor beta chains sequenced from a single sample in a study of blood T cell repertoires in COVID-19. Generated by immunoSEQ multiplex PCR, the TCRdb table keeps only in-frame clones and is missing some. The table shows just under 65,000 clones, with about 80% occurring only once. The source material was peripheral blood. The receptors were sampled from a man aged 60 to 75 with COVID-19, enrolled during active disease.

The chain carries TRBV7-9 and TRBJ1-4; TRBD1 is a possible D gene (5 bases). V was trimmed by 7 bases and J by 4 bases, leaving 10 bases between them. The CDR3 covers 13 residues. Per the germline V gene, CDR1 is SEHNR and CDR2 is FQNEAQ (reference sequence). The CDR3 sequence is CASTPGDNEKLFF. CDR3 sequence (DNA): TGTGCCAGCACTCCGGGGGATAATGAAAAACTGTTTTTT.

This clone came up a few times. This chain links TRBV9 with TRBJ1-2; D is perhaps TRBD1 (5 bases). Trimming left V 0 bases short and J 5 bases short, with 8 bases between. Germline V CDR1 and CDR2: SGDLS, YYNGEE. The CDR3 contains 13 residues. CDR3 sequence reads: CASSVAQGYGYTF. The CDR3 nucleotides read TGTGCCAGCAGCGTAGCGCAGGGATATGGCTACACCTTC.

The V and J genes are TRBV30 and TRBJ2-3, with 7 bases fitting TRBD2. The V and J ends lost 1 base and 4 bases, in that order; junction bases with no gene match: 5. The CDR3 sequence is 14 residues long. CDR1 and CDR2 (germline): GTSNPN, SVGIG (reference sequence). Here the CDR3 DNA reads TGTGCCTGGAGTGGCGGGAGAAGGTCAGATACGCAGTATTTT. Protein: CAWSGGRRSDTQYF. The whole variable domain, filled in from reference TRBV30 and TRBJ2-3, reads SQTIHQWPATLVQPVGSPLSLECTVEGTSNPNLYWYRQAAGRGLQLLFYSVGIGQISSEVPQNLSASRPQDRQFILSSKKLLLSDSGFYLCAWSGGRRSDTQYFGPGTRLTVL.

This clone was picked up a small number of times. V is TRBV5-4 and J is TRBJ2-7; TRBD1 matches 7 bases. V trimming: 3 bases; J trimming: 2 bases; junction bases outside the gene matches: 17. This CDR3 spans 18 amino acids. Germline V gives CDR1 SGHNT, CDR2 YYREEE (reference sequence). The CDR3 DNA reads as TGTGCCAGCAGCTCGATGACAGGGACGCCGGGTCTAGCCTACGAGCAGTACTTC. It codes for CASSSMTGTPGLAYEQYF. Full variable domain (missing parts from reference TRBV5-4 and TRBJ2-7): ETGVTQSPTHLIKTRGQQVTLRCSSQSGHNTVSWYQQALGQGPQFIFQYYREEENGRGNFPPRFSGLQFPNYSSELNVNALELDDSALYLCASSSMTGTPGLAYEQYFGPGTRLTVT.

The CDR3 reads CASSPLLLAGGRDTQYF. In DNA, the CDR3 is TGTGCCAGCAGCCCCCTCCTTCTAGCGGGGGGGCGTGATACGCAGTATTTT. The chain uses TRBV7-2 and TRBJ2-3; 12 nucleotides align to TRBD2. This CDR3 spans 17 amino acids. Germline V CDR1 and CDR2: SGHTA, FQGNSA. The trim removed 5 bases at V and 6 bases at J, leaving 12 bases unmatched.

The chain employs TRBV2 and TRBJ2-7; unclear D gene. V lost 8 bases, J lost 3 bases, and 14 bases lay in between. CDR1 SNHLY and CDR2 FYNNEI come from the germline V gene. CDR3 length: 13 residues. CDR3 in DNA: TGTGCCAGCGTGAGCTCATATAACTACGAGCAGTACTTC. Translated: CASVSSYNYEQYF.